This note documents a single TCR beta chain sequence. CDR1 is LGHNA, CDR2 YSLEER, per germline. Between the trimmed V and J ends, which lost 0 bases and 5 bases, there was a span of 11 bases. There are 15 residues in the CDR3. TCRdb's copy holds only in-frame clones and misses some; the assay was immunoSEQ multiplex PCR. The table lists about 410,000 clones, around nine tenths of them singletons. These data belong to a study of blood T cell repertoires in COVID-19. The chain carries TRBV4-3 and TRBJ1-5; D call uncertain. The origin of this receptor is a woman aged 35 to 49 with COVID-19, enrolled during active disease. Sequencing was carried out using peripheral blood. CDR3: CASSQDGGPDQPQHF. The CDR3 region has the DNA TGCGCCAGCAGCCAAGATGGAGGGCCCGATCAGCCCCAGCATTTT.